These T cell receptor beta chains were read from a single sample in a study of blood T cell repertoires in COVID-19. This table comes from immunoSEQ multiplex PCR, and its TCRdb copy is limited to in-frame clones, with some not included. The sample carries a few hundred thousand clones, around 75% recorded once. Sequencing was performed on peripheral blood. The origin of the receptors is a human donor in a cohort sampled during active COVID-19. CDR3s include the opening cysteine and the closing phenylalanine or tryptophan. Fields, in order: V gene, J gene, clone size, D gene, CDR3 protein, CDR3 DNA. D genes are given only for firm matches. Only part of the rows carry a size: once, few, many, or a class if the clone is expanded.

>TRBV28|TRBJ2-3|NA|TRBD2
CASSGTSGDTQYF
TGTGCCAGCAGTGGGACTAGCGGAGATACGCAGTATTTT
>TRBV20-1|TRBJ2-1|NA|TRBD2
CSASKAGGQYNEQFF
TGCAGTGCTAGTAAAGCGGGAGGCCAGTACAATGAGCAGTTCTTC
>TRBV5-4|TRBJ1-5|NA|TRBD1
CASSAGQGRNQPQHF
TGTGCCAGCAGCGCGGGACAGGGCAGAAATCAGCCCCAGCATTTT
>TRBV7-2|TRBJ1-2|NA|NA
CASSFNTGYGYTF
TGTGCCAGCAGCTTTAACACAGGGTATGGCTACACCTTC
>TRBV5-4|TRBJ1-1|once|TRBD1
CASSPRGGTTGLNTEAFF
TGTGCCAGCAGCCCCCGGGGAGGAACGACAGGGCTGAACACTGAAGCTTTCTTT
>TRBV9|TRBJ1-2|few|NA
CASSTIPGGYTF
TGTGCCAGCAGCACCATCCCAGGGGGCTACACCTTC
>TRBV3-1/TRBV3-2|TRBJ1-5|NA|NA
CASSQVGQPQHF
TGTGCCAGCAGCCAAGTCGGTCAGCCCCAGCATTTT
>TRBV19|TRBJ2-7|few|TRBD1
CASGQGYEQYF
TGTGCCAGTGGACAGGGTTACGAGCAGTACTTC
>TRBV6-6|TRBJ2-7|NA|TRBD1
CASSPHSGQGKTYEQYF
TGTGCCAGCAGTCCACACTCTGGACAGGGGAAAACCTACGAGCAGTACTTC
>TRBV19|TRBJ2-7|NA|NA
CASSIDGMTYEQYF
TGTGCCAGTAGTATAGACGGGATGACCTACGAGCAGTACTTC
>TRBV6-5|TRBJ2-1|NA|TRBD2
CASSRSRRGYEQFF
TGTGCCAGCAGCCGATCCCGGCGGGGGTATGAGCAGTTCTTC
>TRBV7-8|TRBJ1-1|NA|NA
CASSWGGGTEAFF
TGTGCCAGCAGCTGGGGAGGGGGCACTGAAGCTTTCTTT
>TRBV24-1|TRBJ2-3|NA|TRBD1
CATSDFDRETSTDTQYF
TGTGCCACCAGTGATTTCGACAGGGAAACTAGCACAGATACGCAGTATTTT
>TRBV6-6|TRBJ1-2|few|TRBD1
CASSYPGTGGPVGYTF
TGTGCCAGCAGTTACCCAGGGACAGGGGGGCCGGTGGGCTACACCTTC
>TRBV15|TRBJ2-7|NA|TRBD1
CATSGRDRGYEQYF
TGTGCCACCAGCGGCAGGGACAGGGGCTACGAGCAGTACTTC
>TRBV5-4|TRBJ2-7|NA|TRBD1
CASSLGQGGAYEQYF
TGTGCCAGCAGCTTGGGACAGGGTGGGGCATACGAGCAGTACTTC
>TRBV6-2/TRBV6-3|TRBJ1-1|NA|TRBD1
CASSALDRGGTEAFF
TGTGCCAGCAGTGCGTTGGACAGGGGAGGCACTGAAGCTTTCTTT
>TRBV9|TRBJ2-2|many|NA
CASSRRSMGWELFF
TGTGCCAGCAGCCGGAGGTCAATGGGCTGGGAGCTGTTTTTT
>TRBV9|TRBJ1-6|NA|NA
CASSPRSSSYNSPLHF
TGTGCCAGCAGCCCTCGGTCGAGCTCCTATAATTCACCCCTCCACTTT
>TRBV18|TRBJ1-5|once|TRBD1
CASSPGTGVGGQPQHF
TGTGCCAGCTCCCCCGGGACAGGGGTCGGCGGTCAGCCCCAGCATTTT
>TRBV9|TRBJ2-7|NA|TRBD1
CASSAEHRGYEQYF
TGTGCCAGCAGCGCCGAACACAGGGGATACGAGCAGTACTTC
>TRBV29-1|TRBJ2-7|many|TRBD1
CSVEERTGDLYEQYF
TGCAGCGTTGAAGAAAGAACAGGGGACCTCTACGAGCAGTACTTC
>TRBV4-1|TRBJ2-1|NA|TRBD2
CASSPFSGRGYEQFF
TGCGCCAGCAGCCCCTTTAGCGGGAGAGGCTATGAGCAGTTCTTC
>TRBV28|TRBJ2-1|NA|TRBD2
CASSFSLAGVNEQFF
TGTGCCAGCAGTTTCAGTCTAGCGGGAGTCAATGAGCAGTTCTTC
>TRBV3-1/TRBV3-2|TRBJ1-2|NA|NA
CASSQPGGDHYGYTF
TGTGCCAGCAGCCAACCGGGAGGTGACCACTATGGCTACACCTTC
>TRBV18|TRBJ2-5|once|NA
CASSPNGETAQYF
TGTGCCAGCTCACCAAACGGGGAAACGGCCCAGTACTTC
>TRBV3-1/TRBV3-2|TRBJ1-2|NA|TRBD1
CASSSTGGEKGYTF
TGTGCCAGCTCGTCGACAGGGGGGGAAAAAGGCTACACCTTC
>TRBV29-1|TRBJ2-7|NA|TRBD2
CSVTPGLHTYEQYF
TGCAGCGTAACACCGGGACTACATACTTACGAGCAGTACTTC
>TRBV6-2/TRBV6-3|TRBJ2-5|once|TRBD2
CASSLTGPTGGGETQYF
TGTGCCAGCAGTCTTACGGGACCCACGGGAGGTGGAGAGACCCAGTACTTC
>TRBV7-2|TRBJ2-1|NA|TRBD1
CASSFRQGNEQFF
TGTGCCAGCAGCTTCCGACAGGGTAATGAGCAGTTCTTC
>TRBV6-2/TRBV6-3|TRBJ2-7|NA|TRBD2
CASSPGLGGEQYF
TGTGCCAGCAGTCCGGGACTAGGTGGCGAGCAGTACTTC
>TRBV5-4|TRBJ2-3|NA|TRBD2
CASSSGLSTDTQYF
TGTGCCAGCAGCTCGGGACTATCCACAGATACGCAGTATTTT
>TRBV4-3|TRBJ2-7|NA|TRBD2
CASSQVLGELAGADEQYF
TGCGCCAGCAGCCAAGTCCTAGGGGAACTAGCGGGAGCGGACGAGCAGTACTTC
>TRBV11-2|TRBJ2-7|few|TRBD2
CASSLVWGSSGSYEQYF
TGTGCCAGCAGCTTAGTGTGGGGTTCTAGCGGGAGCTACGAGCAGTACTTC
>TRBV4-2|TRBJ1-5|NA|NA
CASSLQGSEGQPQHF
TGTGCCAGCAGCCTTCAGGGCTCGGAAGGACAGCCCCAGCATTTT
>TRBV5-5|TRBJ1-1|NA|NA
CASSLDRTEAFF
TGTGCCAGCAGCTTGGATCGGACTGAAGCTTTCTTT
>TRBV6-6|TRBJ2-7|NA|TRBD1
CASSYRQGHEQYF
TGTGCCAGCAGTTACCGACAGGGGCACGAGCAGTACTTC
>TRBV27|TRBJ1-2|NA|NA
CASSLSGATYGYTF
TGTGCCAGCAGTTTATCGGGGGCTACCTATGGCTACACCTTC
>TRBV9|TRBJ2-6|NA|TRBD1
CASSPTDRTSSGANVLTF
TGTGCCAGCAGCCCTACGGACAGGACATCCTCTGGGGCCAACGTCCTGACTTTC
>TRBV28|TRBJ1-5|once|TRBD1
CASRRTGGAGYSNQPQHF
TGTGCCAGCAGGAGGACAGGGGGCGCGGGGTATAGCAATCAGCCCCAGCATTTT
>TRBV15|TRBJ1-2|NA|NA
CATSRDSWQSPGYGYTF
TGTGCCACCAGCAGAGATTCGTGGCAGTCACCGGGCTATGGCTACACCTTC
>TRBV3-1/TRBV3-2|TRBJ1-3|NA|NA
CASSQGIGVGNTIYF
TGTGCCAGCAGCCAAGGAATAGGGGTAGGAAACACCATATATTTT
>TRBV7-8|TRBJ1-1|NA|NA
CASSLSGGPNTEAFF
TGTGCCAGCAGCTTAAGCGGGGGACCGAACACTGAAGCTTTCTTT
>TRBV28|TRBJ1-5|NA|TRBD1
CASKTGIQPQHF
TGTGCCAGTAAGACAGGGATTCAGCCCCAGCATTTT